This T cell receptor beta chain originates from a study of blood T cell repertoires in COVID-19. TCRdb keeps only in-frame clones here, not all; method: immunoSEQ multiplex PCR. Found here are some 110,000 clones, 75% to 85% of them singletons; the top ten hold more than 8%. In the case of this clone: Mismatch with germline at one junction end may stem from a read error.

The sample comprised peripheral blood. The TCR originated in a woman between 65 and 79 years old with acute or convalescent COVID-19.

CDR3: CAGSSRGQDTEAFF. CDR3 sequence (DNA): TGCGCCGGCAGCTCCAGGGGCCAGGACACTGAAGCTTTCTTT. This chain connects TRBV5-1 to TRBJ1-1, with D perhaps TRBD1 (6 bases). Germline CDR1 and CDR2: SGHRS and YFSETQ. The CDR3 is made up of 14 amino acids.